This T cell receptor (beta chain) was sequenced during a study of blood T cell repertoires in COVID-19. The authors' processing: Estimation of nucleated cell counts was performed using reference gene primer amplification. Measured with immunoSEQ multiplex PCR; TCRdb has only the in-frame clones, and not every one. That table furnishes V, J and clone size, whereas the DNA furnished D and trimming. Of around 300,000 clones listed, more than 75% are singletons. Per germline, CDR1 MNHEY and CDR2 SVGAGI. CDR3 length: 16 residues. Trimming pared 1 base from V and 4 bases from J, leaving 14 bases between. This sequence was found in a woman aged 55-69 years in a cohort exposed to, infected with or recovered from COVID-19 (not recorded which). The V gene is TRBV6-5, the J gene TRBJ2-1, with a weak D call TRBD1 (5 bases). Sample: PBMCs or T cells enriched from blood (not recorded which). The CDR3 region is CASSYWGGSLYNEQFF. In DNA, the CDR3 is TGTGCCAGCAGTTACTGGGGCGGCAGTCTATACAATGAGCAGTTCTTC.